A selection of T cell receptor beta chains follows, all from one sample in a study of blood T cells in healthy people across ages. A single record per CDR3 protein comes from TCRdb applying MiXCR to the 5' RACE reads. The sample holds about 720,000 distinct CDR3 sequences, 22% seen once. Sequenced material: blood. Receptors were obtained from a man in his sixties or seventies in good health. Each CDR3 is given with its conserved first and last residue. A D gene is named only where the DNA matches it firmly. Not all rows give a size; the values are once, few, many and, for expanded clones, a class.

>TRBJ2-5|18|TRBV7-9|-|-
TGTGCCAGCAGCTTAACCGCCACGACTGCGGCTCTTAAGGCGACCCAGTACTTC
CASSLTATTAALKATQYF
>TRBJ1-5|14|TRBV27|-|-
TGTGCCAGCAGGTCACGAGGCCGGTCTGCGCCCCAGCATTTT
CASRSRGRSAPQHF
>TRBJ1-2|11|TRBV20-1|-|-
TGCAGTGCTAGCCCCTCTGATGGCTACACCTTC
CSASPSDGYTF
>TRBJ2-3|14|TRBV20-1|-|-
TGCAGTGCTAGAGATAACGGAGTCACAGATACGCAGTATTTT
CSARDNGVTDTQYF
>TRBJ1-2|15|TRBV25-1|-|few
TGTGCCAGCAGTGAATATGCGGGGAGCGGTAGTGGCTACACCTTC
CASSEYAGSGSGYTF
>TRBJ1-1|14|TRBV6-5|TRBD1|-
TGTGCCAGCAGTCGAGTGACAGGGCTCACTGAAGCTTTCTTT
CASSRVTGLTEAFF
>TRBJ2-3|15|TRBV7-2|TRBD1|-
TGTGCCAGCAGCCTTACAGGGGGCGACACAGATACGCAGTATTTT
CASSLTGGDTDTQYF
>TRBJ1-6|14|TRBV7-9|TRBD1|few
TGTGCCAGCAGGCGGACAGGGGAAAATTCACCCCTCCACTTT
CASRRTGENSPLHF
>TRBJ2-1|16|TRBV6-2/TRBV6-3|-|few
TGTGCCAGCAGTTACGGGCGGGAATCGGTCCACAATGAGCAGTTCTTC
CASSYGRESVHNEQFF
>TRBJ1-1|14|TRBV5-1|-|-
TGCGCCAGCAGCTCAAAAACAGGAAACACTGAAGCTTTCTTT
CASSSKTGNTEAFF
>TRBJ2-5|15|TRBV6-1|TRBD1|-
TGTGCCAGCAGTGGAGGACAGGGGGCCCAAGAGACCCAGTACTTC
CASSGGQGAQETQYF
>TRBJ1-3|16|TRBV6-5|-|few
TGTGCCAGCAGTCGAACAGGAATAATCTCTGGAAACACCATATATTTT
CASSRTGIISGNTIYF
>TRBJ2-1|18|TRBV20-1|TRBD2|many
TGCAGTGCTAGAGATCTATTGGCGGGGGGCTCTAAGGGGAATGAGCAGTTCTTC
CSARDLLAGGSKGNEQFF
>TRBJ2-1|15|TRBV5-1|TRBD2|-
TGCGCCAGCAGCACACTAGCGGGAGTAGGGAATGAGCAGTTCTTC
CASSTLAGVGNEQFF
>TRBJ2-5|15|TRBV28|-|-
TGTGCCAGCAGTTTTGGGACCGATTTCCAAGAGACCCAGTACTTC
CASSFGTDFQETQYF
>TRBJ2-1|13|TRBV10-3|-|-
TGTGCCATCAGTGAAGAGAGGGACGATGAGCAGTTCTTC
CAISEERDDEQFF
>TRBJ2-7|12|TRBV20-1|-|few
TGCAGTGCTAGCTCCAGGCCCTACGAGCAGTACTTC
CSASSRPYEQYF
>TRBJ2-3|11|TRBV14|-|few
TGTGCCAGCAGCCACAAAGATACGCAGTATTTT
CASSHKDTQYF
>TRBJ2-5|14|TRBV19|-|few
TGTGCCAGTAGTATCTCGGCAGCCCAAGAGACCCAGTACTTC
CASSISAAQETQYF
>TRBJ2-2|12|TRBV20-1|-|few
TGCAGTGCTGAGTGGACCGGTGGGGAGCTGTTTTTT
CSAEWTGGELFF
>TRBJ2-5|13|TRBV10-3|TRBD1|many
TGTGCCATCAAGGGACAGAGGGGCGAGACCCAGTACTTC
CAIKGQRGETQYF
>TRBJ2-4|15|TRBV2|TRBD2|few
TGTGCCAGCAGTTCGGCGGGGGTAGCCAAAAACATTCAGTACTTC
CASSSAGVAKNIQYF
>TRBJ2-3|15|TRBV20-1|TRBD1|many
TGCAGTGCTCTCACTCGGGACAGGGGGCCGGATACGCAGTATTTT
CSALTRDRGPDTQYF
>TRBJ1-6|15|TRBV6-6|-|-
TGTGCCAGCAGTTACTCGCGGGATATGGATTCACCCCTCCACTTT
CASSYSRDMDSPLHF
>TRBJ2-4|12|TRBV28|-|many
TGTGCCAGCACGGGGGCAGGAAACATTCAGTACTTC
CASTGAGNIQYF
>TRBJ2-7|14|TRBV5-1|-|-
TGCGCCAGCAGCCTACCTAGCTCCTACCACGAGCAGTACTTC
CASSLPSSYHEQYF
>TRBJ1-4|14|TRBV12-3/TRBV12-4|-|many
TGTGCCAGCAGTAAATGGGGTTCTAATGAAAAACTGTTTTTT
CASSKWGSNEKLFF
>TRBJ1-4|16|TRBV7-6|-|-
TGTGCCAGCAGCTTAGTTCCACAGCTTATTAATGAAAAACTGTTTTTT
CASSLVPQLINEKLFF
>TRBJ2-3|14|TRBV28|TRBD2|-
TGTGCCAGCAGACTGCGGGGGGGCCACCATACGCAGTATTTT
CASRLRGGHHTQYF
>TRBJ2-2|14|TRBV29-1|-|few
TGCAGCGTTGCGAGGGGAACGAACACCGGGGAGCTGTTTTTT
CSVARGTNTGELFF
>TRBJ2-7|11|TRBV29-1|-|-
TGCAGCGTTGCCAGGGGTCGAGAGCAGTACTTC
CSVARGREQYF
>TRBJ2-3|15|TRBV11-2|TRBD2|few
TGTGCCAGCCCAGCTAGCGGAAAATTCACAGATACGCAGTATTTT
CASPASGKFTDTQYF
>TRBJ2-7|15|TRBV6-5|-|-
TGTGCCAGCAGTCCCAGGGCTAGCGACCTCTACGAGCAGTACTTC
CASSPRASDLYEQYF
>TRBJ1-5|13|TRBV6-1|-|-
TGTGCCAGCAGTGCACAACTGGGCCAGCCCCAGCATTTT
CASSAQLGQPQHF
>TRBJ2-7|17|TRBV20-1|-|-
TGCAGTGCTGAGGGGCCAAACTACCAGCGGAGCTCCTACGAGCAGTACTTC
CSAEGPNYQRSSYEQYF
>TRBJ2-7|15|TRBV5-1|TRBD2|-
TGCGCCAGCAGCCTGGTCGGGGGGAAATCCTACGAGCAGTACTTC
CASSLVGGKSYEQYF
>TRBJ2-1|17|TRBV11-2|TRBD2|few
TGTGCCAGCAGCTTAGGGGAGGCCCTAGCGGGGGGACAAGAGCAGTTCTTC
CASSLGEALAGGQEQFF
>TRBJ2-5|15|TRBV20-1|TRBD2|-
TGCAGTGCAGGGACTAGCGGGAGGGCCGGGGAAGAGCAGTACTTC
CSAGTSGRAGEEQYF
>TRBJ2-7|14|TRBV10-3|-|many
TGTGCCATCAGCGCTCACCAAAGGGAGGACGAGCAGTACTTC
CAISAHQREDEQYF
>TRBJ1-3|12|TRBV20-1|-|-
TGCAGTGCCGAAAAAGGATCCAACACCATATATTTT
CSAEKGSNTIYF
>TRBJ2-6|14|TRBV20-1|-|-
TGCAGTGCTTCTGAATTTGCTGGGGCCAACGTCCTGACTTTC
CSASEFAGANVLTF
>TRBJ1-5|15|TRBV6-1|-|few
TGTGCCAGCAGTGAAGGGAGACATAGCAATCAGCCCCAGCATTTT
CASSEGRHSNQPQHF
>TRBJ2-3|14|TRBV20-1|-|few
TGCAGTGCCCCCCCCGGAGCCAACACAGATACGCAGTATTTT
CSAPPGANTDTQYF
>TRBJ2-6|14|TRBV2|-|once
TGTGCCAGCAGTATAACGTCTGGGGCCAACGTCCTGACTTTC
CASSITSGANVLTF
>TRBJ2-2|15|TRBV6-6|-|-
TGTGCCAGCAGTTACTCGGCGGGGAACACCGGGGAGCTGTTTTTT
CASSYSAGNTGELFF
>TRBJ1-4|16|TRBV3-1|-|-
TGTGCCAGCAGCCAAGGAATCGGACAGTCTAATGAAAAACTGTTTTTT
CASSQGIGQSNEKLFF
>TRBJ2-5|13|TRBV6-5|-|-
TGTGCCAGCAGTTACTTTGACAGTCGGGAGCAGTACTTC
CASSYFDSREQYF
>TRBJ1-2|13|TRBV7-9|TRBD1|few
TGTGCCAGCAGCTGGACAGGGGGCAATGGCTACACCTTC
CASSWTGGNGYTF
>TRBJ1-1|12|TRBV29-1|-|-
TGCAGCGTTGACCCTTTGGGCACTGAAGCTTTCTTT
CSVDPLGTEAFF
>TRBJ1-2|17|TRBV6-5|TRBD1|-
TGTGCCAGCAGCTACTACCTCCTGGGACAGCTTAACTATGGCTACACCTTC
CASSYYLLGQLNYGYTF
>TRBJ2-5|13|TRBV15|-|-
TGTGCCACCAGCAGATTAGCGGAAGAGACCCAGTACTTC
CATSRLAEETQYF
>TRBJ2-1|14|TRBV25-1|TRBD2|-
TGTGCCAGCACGCTAGCGGGGGCCAACAATGAGCAGTTCTTC
CASTLAGANNEQFF
>TRBJ2-7|14|TRBV20-1|-|-
TGCAGTGCTAGAGATAGGGCCCCCGGCGACGAGCAGTACTTC
CSARDRAPGDEQYF
>TRBJ1-6|12|TRBV11-2|-|few
TGTGCCAGCAGCTTCGAGGTTTCACCCCTCCACTTT
CASSFEVSPLHF
>TRBJ2-4|15|TRBV15|-|-
TGTGCCACCAGCAGAATAAAGGGGGGGAGAAACATTCAGTACTTC
CATSRIKGGRNIQYF